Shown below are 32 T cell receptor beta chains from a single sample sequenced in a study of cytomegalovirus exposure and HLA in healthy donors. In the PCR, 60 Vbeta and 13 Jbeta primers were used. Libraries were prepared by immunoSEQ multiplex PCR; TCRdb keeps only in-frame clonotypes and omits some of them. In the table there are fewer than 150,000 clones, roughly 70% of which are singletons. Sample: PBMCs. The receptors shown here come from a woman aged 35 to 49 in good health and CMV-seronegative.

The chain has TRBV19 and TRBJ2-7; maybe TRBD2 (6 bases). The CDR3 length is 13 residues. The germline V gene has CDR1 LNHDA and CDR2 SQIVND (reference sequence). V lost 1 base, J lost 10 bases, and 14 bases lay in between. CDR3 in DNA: TGTGCCAGTAGTATAGGACCCTGGGGGGACCAGTACTTC. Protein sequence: CASSIGPWGDQYF.

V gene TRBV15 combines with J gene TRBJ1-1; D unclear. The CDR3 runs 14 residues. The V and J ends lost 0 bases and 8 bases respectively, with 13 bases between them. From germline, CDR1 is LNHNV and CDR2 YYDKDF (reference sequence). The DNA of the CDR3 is TGTGCCACCAGCAGAGATAGGCAGGCTCACGAAGCTTTCTTT. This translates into CATSRDRQAHEAFF.

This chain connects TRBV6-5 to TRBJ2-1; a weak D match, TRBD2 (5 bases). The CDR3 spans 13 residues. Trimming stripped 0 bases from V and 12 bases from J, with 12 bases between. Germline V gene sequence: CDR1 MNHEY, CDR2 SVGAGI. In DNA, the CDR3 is TGTGCCAGCAGTTACTCTGTGTCCGAGGGGCAGTTCTTC. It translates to CASSYSVSEGQFF.

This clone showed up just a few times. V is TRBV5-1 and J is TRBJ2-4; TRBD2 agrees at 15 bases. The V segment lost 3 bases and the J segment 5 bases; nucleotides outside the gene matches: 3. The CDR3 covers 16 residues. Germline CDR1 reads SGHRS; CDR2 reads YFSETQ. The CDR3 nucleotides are TGCGCCAGCAGCTGGGGACTAGCGGGAGGCGAAAACATTCAGTACTTC. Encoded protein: CASSWGLAGGENIQYF.

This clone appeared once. The CDR3 loop reads CASMREGGTDTQYF. The CDR3 bases are TGTGCCAGCATGCGGGAGGGGGGCACAGATACGCAGTATTTT. The chain combines TRBV28 with TRBJ2-3, with 9 nucleotides matching TRBD2. Germline V gene lookup returns CDR1 MDHEN and CDR2 SYDVKM. After removal of 7 bases from V and 1 base from J, the junction contained 3 bases not matched to a gene. The CDR3 length is 14 residues.

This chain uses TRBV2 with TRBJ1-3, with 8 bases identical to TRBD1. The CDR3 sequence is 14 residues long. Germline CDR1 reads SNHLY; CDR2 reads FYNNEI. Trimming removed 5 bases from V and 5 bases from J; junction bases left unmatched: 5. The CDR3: CASSPDRGRNTIYF. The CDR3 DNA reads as TGTGCCAGCAGTCCCGACAGGGGTCGAAACACCATATATTTT.

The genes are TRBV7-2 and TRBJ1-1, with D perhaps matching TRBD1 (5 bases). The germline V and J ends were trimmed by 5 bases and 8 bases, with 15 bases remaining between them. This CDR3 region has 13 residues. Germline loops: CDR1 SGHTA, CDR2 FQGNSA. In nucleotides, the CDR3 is TGTGCCAGCAGCCTAGGGGAGGTCTCGGAAGCTTTCTTT. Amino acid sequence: CASSLGEVSEAFF. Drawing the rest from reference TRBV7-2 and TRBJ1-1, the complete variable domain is GAGVSQSPSNKVTEKGKDVELRCDPISGHTALYWYRQSLGQGLEFLIYFQGNSAPDKSGLPSDRFSAERTGGSVSTLTIQRTQQEDSAVYLCASSLGEVSEAFFGQGTRLTVV.

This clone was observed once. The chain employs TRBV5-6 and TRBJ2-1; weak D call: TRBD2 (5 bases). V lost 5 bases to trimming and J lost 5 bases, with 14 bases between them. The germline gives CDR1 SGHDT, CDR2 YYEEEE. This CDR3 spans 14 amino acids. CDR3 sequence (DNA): TGTGCCAGCAGTACGGGGATGAGGAACAATGAGCAGTTCTTC. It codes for CASSTGMRNNEQFF.

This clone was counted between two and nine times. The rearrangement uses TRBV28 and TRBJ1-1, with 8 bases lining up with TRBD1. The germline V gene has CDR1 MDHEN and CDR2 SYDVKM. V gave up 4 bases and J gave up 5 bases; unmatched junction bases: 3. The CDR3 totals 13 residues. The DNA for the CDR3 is TGTGCCAGCAGTTCAGGGGGCCGGACTGAAGCTTTCTTT. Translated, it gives CASSSGGRTEAFF.

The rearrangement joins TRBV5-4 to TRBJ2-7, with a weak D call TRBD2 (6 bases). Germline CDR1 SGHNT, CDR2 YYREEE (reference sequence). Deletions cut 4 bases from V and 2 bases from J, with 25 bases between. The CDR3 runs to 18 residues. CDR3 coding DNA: TGTGCCAGCAGCCCCTCGGCTAGCGAGTCTGATCTGGCCTACGAGCAGTACTTC. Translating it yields CASSPSASESDLAYEQYF.

In DNA, the CDR3 is TGTGCCAGCAGCGAGACAGTTCTAAACTATGGCTACACCTTC. It yields the protein CASSETVLNYGYTF. The rearrangement links TRBV25-1 to TRBJ1-2, with D possibly matching TRBD1 (5 bases). The germline V and J ends were trimmed by 6 bases and 2 bases, with 13 bases remaining between them. CDR3 length: 14 amino acids. CDR1 is MGHDK, CDR2 SYGVNS, per germline.

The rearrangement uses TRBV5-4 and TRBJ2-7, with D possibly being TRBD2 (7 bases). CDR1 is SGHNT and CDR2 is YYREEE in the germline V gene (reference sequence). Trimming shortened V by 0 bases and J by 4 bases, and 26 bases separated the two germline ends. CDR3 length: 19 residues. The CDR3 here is CASSLGFRRGGTLEYEQYF. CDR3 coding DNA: TGTGCCAGCAGCTTGGGGTTTAGGAGGGGGGGCACTTTGGAATACGAGCAGTACTTC.

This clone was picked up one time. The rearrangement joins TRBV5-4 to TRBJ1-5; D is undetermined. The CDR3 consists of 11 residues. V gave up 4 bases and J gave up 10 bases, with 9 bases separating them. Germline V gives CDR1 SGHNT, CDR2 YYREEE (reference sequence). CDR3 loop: CASSPVGPQHF. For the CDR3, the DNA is TGTGCCAGCAGCCCCGTTGGCCCCCAGCATTTT.

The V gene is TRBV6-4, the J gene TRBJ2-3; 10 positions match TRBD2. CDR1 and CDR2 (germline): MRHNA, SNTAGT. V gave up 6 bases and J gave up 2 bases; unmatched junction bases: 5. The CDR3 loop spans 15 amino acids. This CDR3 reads CASSPAGGTTDTQYF. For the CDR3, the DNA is TGTGCCAGCAGCCCAGCGGGGGGGACCACAGATACGCAGTATTTT.

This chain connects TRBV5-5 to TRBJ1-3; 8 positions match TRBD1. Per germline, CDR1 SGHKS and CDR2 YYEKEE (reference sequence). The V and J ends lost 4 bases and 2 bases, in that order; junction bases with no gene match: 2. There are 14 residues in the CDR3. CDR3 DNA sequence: TGTGCCAGCAGCACGACAGGGGCTGGAAACACCATATATTTT. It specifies CASSTTGAGNTIYF.

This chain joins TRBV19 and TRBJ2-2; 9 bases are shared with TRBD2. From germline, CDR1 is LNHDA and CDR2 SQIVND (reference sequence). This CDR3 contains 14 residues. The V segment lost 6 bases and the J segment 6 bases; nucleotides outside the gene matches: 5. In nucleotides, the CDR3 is TGTGCCAGTAGGACTAGCGGTCGAGCCGGGGAGCTGTTTTTT. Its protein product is CASRTSGRAGELFF.

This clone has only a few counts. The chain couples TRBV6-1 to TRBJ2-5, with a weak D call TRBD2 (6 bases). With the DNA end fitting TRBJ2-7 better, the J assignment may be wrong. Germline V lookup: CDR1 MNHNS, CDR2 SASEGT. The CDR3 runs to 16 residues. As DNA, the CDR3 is TGTGCCAGCAGTGATTCGGGACTGCGGGGTTCCTACGAGCAGTACTTC. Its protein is CASSDSGLRGSYEQYF.

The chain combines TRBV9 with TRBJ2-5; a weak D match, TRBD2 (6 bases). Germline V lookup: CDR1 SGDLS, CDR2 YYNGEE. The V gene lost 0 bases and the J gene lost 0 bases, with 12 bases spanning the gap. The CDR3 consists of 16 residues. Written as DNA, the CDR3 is TGTGCCAGCAGCGTAGGGGTAGCGGCAAACCAAGAGACCCAGTACTTC. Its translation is CASSVGVAANQETQYF. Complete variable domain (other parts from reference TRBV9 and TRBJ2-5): DSGVTQTPKHLITATGQRVTLRCSPRSGDLSVYWYQQSLDQGLQFLIQYYNGEERAKGNILERFSAQQFPDLHSELNLSSLELGDSALYFCASSVGVAANQETQYFGPGTRLLVL.

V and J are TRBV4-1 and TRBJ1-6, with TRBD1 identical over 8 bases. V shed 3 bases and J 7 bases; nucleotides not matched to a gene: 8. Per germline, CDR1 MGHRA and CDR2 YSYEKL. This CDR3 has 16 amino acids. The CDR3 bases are TGCGCCAGCAGCCATCCGACAGGGGAGGAAAATTCACCCCTCCACTTT. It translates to CASSHPTGEENSPLHF.

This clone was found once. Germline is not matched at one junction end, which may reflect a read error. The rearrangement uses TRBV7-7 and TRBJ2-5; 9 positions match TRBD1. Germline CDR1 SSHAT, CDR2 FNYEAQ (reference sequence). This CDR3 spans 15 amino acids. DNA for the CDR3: TGTGCTAGCAGCCCCGGGACAGGGTTAGGAGAGACCCAGTACTTC. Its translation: CASSPGTGLGETQYF.

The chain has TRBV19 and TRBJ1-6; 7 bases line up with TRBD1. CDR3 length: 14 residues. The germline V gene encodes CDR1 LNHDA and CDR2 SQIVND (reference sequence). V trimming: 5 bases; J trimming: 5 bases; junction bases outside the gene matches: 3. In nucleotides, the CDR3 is TGTGCCAGTAGTTTAACAGGGGATAATTCACCCCTCCACTTT. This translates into CASSLTGDNSPLHF. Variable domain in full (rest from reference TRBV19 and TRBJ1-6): DGGITQSPKYLFRKEGQNVTLSCEQNLNHDAMYWYRQDPGQGLRLIYYSQIVNDFQKGDIAEGYSVSREKKESFPLTVTSAQKNPTAFYLCASSLTGDNSPLHFGNGTRLTVT.

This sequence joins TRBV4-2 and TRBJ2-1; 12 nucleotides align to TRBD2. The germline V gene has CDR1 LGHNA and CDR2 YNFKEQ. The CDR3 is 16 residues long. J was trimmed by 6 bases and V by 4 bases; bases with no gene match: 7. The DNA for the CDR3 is TGTGCCAGCAGCCGCGCCGGGACTAGCGGGTCCAATGAGCAGTTCTTC. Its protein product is CASSRAGTSGSNEQFF.

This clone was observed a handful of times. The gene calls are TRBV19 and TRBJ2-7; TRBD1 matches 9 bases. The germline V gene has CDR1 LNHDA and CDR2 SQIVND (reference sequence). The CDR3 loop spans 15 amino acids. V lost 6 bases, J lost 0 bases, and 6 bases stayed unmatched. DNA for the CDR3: TGTGCCAGTAGAGCCGGGACAGGGAGCTCCTACGAGCAGTACTTC. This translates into CASRAGTGSSYEQYF.

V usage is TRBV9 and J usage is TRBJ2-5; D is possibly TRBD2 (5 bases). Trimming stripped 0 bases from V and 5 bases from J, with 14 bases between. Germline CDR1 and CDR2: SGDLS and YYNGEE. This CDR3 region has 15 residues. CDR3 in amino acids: CASSVVPTRRETQYF. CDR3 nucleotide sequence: TGTGCCAGCAGCGTAGTCCCCACTAGACGGGAGACCCAGTACTTC. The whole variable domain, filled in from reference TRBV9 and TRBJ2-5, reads DSGVTQTPKHLITATGQRVTLRCSPRSGDLSVYWYQQSLDQGLQFLIQYYNGEERAKGNILERFSAQQFPDLHSELNLSSLELGDSALYFCASSVVPTRRETQYFGPGTRLLVL.

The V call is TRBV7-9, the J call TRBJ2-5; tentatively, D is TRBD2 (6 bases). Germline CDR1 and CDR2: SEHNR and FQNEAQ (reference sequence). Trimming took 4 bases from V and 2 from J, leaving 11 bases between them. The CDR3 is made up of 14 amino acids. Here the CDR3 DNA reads TGTGCCAGCAGCTCCACCGGGGGACAAGAGACCCAGTACTTC. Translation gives CASSSTGGQETQYF. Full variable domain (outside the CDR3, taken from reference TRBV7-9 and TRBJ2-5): DTGVSQNPRHKITKRGQNVTFRCDPISEHNRLYWYRQTLGQGPEFLTYFQNEAQLEKSRLLSDRFSAERPKGSFSTLEIQRTEQGDSAMYLCASSSTGGQETQYFGPGTRLLVL.

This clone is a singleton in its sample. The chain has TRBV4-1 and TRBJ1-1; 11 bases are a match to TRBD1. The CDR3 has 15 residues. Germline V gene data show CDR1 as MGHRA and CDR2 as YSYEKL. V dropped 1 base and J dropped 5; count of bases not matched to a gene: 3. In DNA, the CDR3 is TGCGCCAGCAGCCAAGGTGGACAGGGGGCGACTGAAGCTTTCTTT. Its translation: CASSQGGQGATEAFF.

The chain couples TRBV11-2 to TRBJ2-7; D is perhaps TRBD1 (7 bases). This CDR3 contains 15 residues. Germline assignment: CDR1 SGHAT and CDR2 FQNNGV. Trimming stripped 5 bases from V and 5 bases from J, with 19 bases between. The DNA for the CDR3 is TGTGCCAGCAGCCTAAGCCCGACAGGGACTCACGAGCAGTACTTC. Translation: CASSLSPTGTHEQYF.

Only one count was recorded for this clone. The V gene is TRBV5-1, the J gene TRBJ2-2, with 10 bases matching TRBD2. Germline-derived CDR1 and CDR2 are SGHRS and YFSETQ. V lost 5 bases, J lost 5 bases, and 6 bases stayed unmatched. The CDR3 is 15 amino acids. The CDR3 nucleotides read TGCGCCAGCAGTTCTAGCGGGAGTTGGACCGGGGAGCTGTTTTTT. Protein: CASSSSGSWTGELFF.

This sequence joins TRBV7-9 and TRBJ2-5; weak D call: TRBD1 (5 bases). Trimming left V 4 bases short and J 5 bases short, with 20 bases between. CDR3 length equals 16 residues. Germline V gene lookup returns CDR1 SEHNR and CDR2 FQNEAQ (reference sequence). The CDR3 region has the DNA TGTGCCAGCAGCTCTAATCTCAGGGCCGTTCGGGAGACCCAGTACTTC. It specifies CASSSNLRAVRETQYF. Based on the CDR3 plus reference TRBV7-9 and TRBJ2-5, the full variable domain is DTGVSQNPRHKITKRGQNVTFRCDPISEHNRLYWYRQTLGQGPEFLTYFQNEAQLEKSRLLSDRFSAERPKGSFSTLEIQRTEQGDSAMYLCASSSNLRAVRETQYFGPGTRLLVL.

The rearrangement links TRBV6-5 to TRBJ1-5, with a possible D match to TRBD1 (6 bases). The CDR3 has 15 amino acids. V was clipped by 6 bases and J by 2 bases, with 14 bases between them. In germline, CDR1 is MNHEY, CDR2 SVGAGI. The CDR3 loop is CASRPTHRGNQPQHF. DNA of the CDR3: TGTGCCAGCAGGCCTACTCACAGGGGCAATCAGCCCCAGCATTTT.

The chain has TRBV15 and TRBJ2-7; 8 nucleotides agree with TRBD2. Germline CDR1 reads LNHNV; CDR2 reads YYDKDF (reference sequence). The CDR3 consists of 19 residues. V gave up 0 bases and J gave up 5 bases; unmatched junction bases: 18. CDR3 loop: CATSRDLDASGQWGDEQYF. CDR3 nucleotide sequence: TGTGCCACCAGCAGAGATCTAGATGCTAGCGGGCAATGGGGGGACGAGCAGTACTTC. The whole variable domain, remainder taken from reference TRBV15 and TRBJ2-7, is DAMVIQNPRYQVTQFGKPVTLSCSQTLNHNVMYWYQQKSSQAPKLLFHYYDKDFNNEADTPDNFQSRRPNTSFCFLDIRSPGLGDTAMYLCATSRDLDASGQWGDEQYFGPGTRLTVT.

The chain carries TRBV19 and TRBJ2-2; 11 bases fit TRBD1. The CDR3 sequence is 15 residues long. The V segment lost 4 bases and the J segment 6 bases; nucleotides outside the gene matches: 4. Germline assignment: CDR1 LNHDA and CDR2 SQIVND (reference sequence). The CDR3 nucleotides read TGTGCCAGTAGTAAGGACAGGGGGCAGTCCGGGGAGCTGTTTTTT. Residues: CASSKDRGQSGELFF.